Listed below are T cell receptor beta chains from one sample, sequenced in a study of CD8+ T cells in alopecia areata. Libraries were prepared by immunoSEQ multiplex PCR; TCRdb keeps only in-frame clonotypes and omits some of them. The repertoire includes 180,000 or so clones, more than 60% of them detected once, and about 1.5% sits in the top ten. The input for sequencing was CD4+ T cells sorted from blood, taken at week 0. These receptors all come from a human donor with alopecia areata. CDR3s include the opening cysteine and the closing phenylalanine or tryptophan. D genes are given only for firm matches. Rows give clone size only sometimes, using once, few, many, or a class for an expanded clone.

size	J	V	D	DNA	CDR3
NA	TRBJ1-5	TRBV29-1	TRBD1	TGCAGCGTCCGGGACAGGGGCAATCAGCCCCAGCATTTT	CSVRDRGNQPQHF
once	TRBJ1-1	TRBV29-1	TRBD1	TGCAGCGTTACGAAGGGACAGCTCTACACTGAAGCTTTCTTT	CSVTKGQLYTEAFF
NA	TRBJ2-1	TRBV29-1	TRBD2	TGCAGCGTTGGTTTCTTTAGCGGGGGCCTTGAGCAGTTCTTC	CSVGFFSGGLEQFF
NA	TRBJ2-7	TRBV7-2	TRBD1	TGTGCCAGCAGCATGACAGGGCGGGACGAGCAGTACTTC	CASSMTGRDEQYF
NA	TRBJ1-5	TRBV25-1	TRBD1	TGTGCCAGCAGTGATCCGGGACAGAATCAGCCCCAGCATTTT	CASSDPGQNQPQHF
NA	TRBJ2-5	TRBV30	NA	TGTGCCTGGAGCCGGGGGGAGACCCAGTACTTC	CAWSRGETQYF
NA	TRBJ1-1	TRBV27	NA	TGTGCCAGCAGTCTCCGACCCCCTGAAGCTTTCTTT	CASSLRPPEAFF
NA	TRBJ1-1	TRBV13	NA	TGTGCCAGCAGCTCAGGGCGAAACACTGAAGCTTTCTTT	CASSSGRNTEAFF
NA	TRBJ2-4	TRBV30	NA	TGTGCCTGGGGGTGGGGGCCCACAATCGGGTCCGCCAAAAACATTCAGTACTTC	CAWGWGPTIGSAKNIQYF
NA	TRBJ2-5	TRBV2	NA	TGTGCCAGCAGTGAAGAGACCCAGTACTTC	CASSEETQYF
NA	TRBJ1-2	TRBV4-3	TRBD1	TGCGCCAGCAGCCAGCGGTCGGGACAGGGTACTTATGGCTACACCTTC	CASSQRSGQGTYGYTF
NA	TRBJ1-6	TRBV7-6	NA	TGTGCCAGCAGCGCCGTTCTTGGGGCTCTTAATTCACCCCTCCACTTT	CASSAVLGALNSPLHF
NA	TRBJ2-7	TRBV6-5	NA	TGTGCCAGCAGTTACCTCCGTGGGGACTACGAGCAGTACTTC	CASSYLRGDYEQYF
NA	TRBJ2-7	TRBV27	NA	TGTGCCAGCAGTTTAGTCGCAGGGTCCTACGAGCAGTACTTC	CASSLVAGSYEQYF
NA	TRBJ1-1	TRBV7-2	NA	TGTGCCAGCAGCTTATACCAAACCCCGAGCACTGAAGCTTTCTTT	CASSLYQTPSTEAFF
NA	TRBJ1-6	TRBV4-3	TRBD1	TGCGCCAGCAGCCCGCGGACAGGGGAATCACCCCTCCACTTT	CASSPRTGESPLHF
once	TRBJ1-1	TRBV29-1	NA	TGCAGCGTTTGGAGGAACACTGAAGCTTTCTTT	CSVWRNTEAFF
NA	TRBJ1-2	TRBV29-1	NA	TGCAGCGTTGAGACAGGACACAATAACTATGGCTACACCTTC	CSVETGHNNYGYTF
NA	TRBJ2-5	TRBV29-1	TRBD2	TGCAGCGTTGGGGAGGGGCTGGGGGAGACCCAGTACTTC	CSVGEGLGETQYF
NA	TRBJ1-1	TRBV29-1	NA	TGCAGCGTTGTAGGGAGTCTGAACACTGAAGCTTTCTTT	CSVVGSLNTEAFF
NA	TRBJ1-2	TRBV7-2	TRBD1	TGTGCCAGCAGCTTGCAGGGGGGCTATGGCTACACCTTC	CASSLQGGYGYTF
few	TRBJ2-1	TRBV25-1	TRBD1	TGTGCCAGCAGTGGAAACAGGGGGCCGCGTGAGCAGTTCTTC	CASSGNRGPREQFF
NA	TRBJ2-5	TRBV10-1	NA	TGCGCCAGCAGTGAGTCGACTCCCGGGACGACCCAGTACTTC	CASSESTPGTTQYF
NA	TRBJ2-5	TRBV27	TRBD1	TGTGCCAGCAGTTCCCGGACAGGGGGGGAGACCCAGTACTTC	CASSSRTGGETQYF